This TCR beta chain derives from a study of shared clonotypes between healthy human individuals. Study information: Participating donors consisted of a couple of women and a few men aged 18 to 49.

Positive CCR7 selection of CD45RO-negative cells yielded the naive CD8 cells, and terminally differentiated effector memory CD45RA+ cells were excluded. CDR1 and CDR2 from the germline V gene are SQVTM and ANQGSEA. This CDR3 region has 14 residues. V trimming: 8 bases; J trimming: 3 bases; junction bases outside the gene matches: 7. Original methodology: Filtering differed, since immunoSEQ gave only junction sequences and no quality scores. TCRdb's table, derived via immunoSEQ multiplex PCR, lists solely in-frame clones and lacks some. V, J and clone size reflect that table, while D and trimming were determined from the DNA. This table holds around 2.1 million clones, 90% to 95% found once.

Input material: naive CD8+ T cells from PBMCs. The rearrangement joins TRBV29-1 to TRBJ2-1; 10 bases are shared with TRBD2. The sequence derives from a man aged 18-30 years in good health. Some clones in this sample may be carry-over from other donors' samples. CDR3 amino acids: CSLGLAENYNEQFF. Here the CDR3 DNA reads TGCAGCCTAGGACTAGCGGAAAACTACAATGAGCAGTTCTTC.